The clone carrying this TCR beta chain was observed once. The antigen is undetermined. This sample was included in a study of T cells in Graves' hyperthyroidism and ophthalmopathy. Study results and limitations: Researchers found most expanded thyroid clonotypes above 0.001 in blood as well.

Looked up from germline, CDR1 is LNHNV and CDR2 is YYDKDF (reference sequence). The CDR3 is 15 amino acids. V lost 4 bases and J 1 base, leaving 14 bases between the germline ends. Amplified TCR beta CDR3 regions came from RNA transcripts. A set of HTBI primers served as the primers for a first-round RT-PCR of the TCR CDR3. TCRdb passed the multiplex PCR reads through MiXCR, listing each CDR3 protein once. The table lists 640,000 or so distinct CDR3 sequences, under 15% of them singletons, with approximately 4.2% in the top ten. The chain recombines TRBV15 with TRBJ2-7; no firm D call. The receptor comes from a woman in her thirties or forties with Graves' ophthalmopathy. The sequenced sample was blood. The CDR3 loop is CATSTGRTTSYEQYF. The CDR3 nucleotides read TGTGCCACCAGCACGGGCCGCACTACGTCCTACGAGCAGTACTTC.